This passage covers 14 T cell receptor beta chains from one sample sequenced in a study of regulatory T cells in long-lasting Graves disease. Relying on iRepertoire HTBI primers and Arm-PCR of CDR3 regions, the team built TCR beta libraries. MiXCR was run by TCRdb on the multiplex PCR reads, yielding one entry per CDR3 protein. Found here are almost 350,000 distinct CDR3 sequences, roughly a fifth of them singletons; the top ten hold 25% to 35%. Documented time point: persistent/refractory GD, antithyroid drugs over 5 years with positive TRAb. There was RNA extracted from PBMCs, and the TCR library was made from it. This sample comprised peripheral blood mononuclear cells (PBMCs), obtained when the disease was refractory, from a patient treated with antithyroid drugs. Source of these receptors: a female donor with Graves disease.

This clonotype was detected ten times or more. The rearrangement joins TRBV20-1 to TRBJ2-7, with 11 bases matching TRBD1. Germline V gives CDR1 DFQATT, CDR2 SNEGSKA (reference sequence). V shed 1 base, J shed 5 bases, and the junction held 7 bases outside the gene matches. This CDR3 spans 15 amino acids. The CDR3 bases are TGCAGTGCTAGAGGTAGCGGACAGGGGGCGCACGAGCAGTACTTC. This encodes CSARGSGQGAHEQYF.

This clonotype has at least ten counts. The chain carries TRBV7-2 and TRBJ2-5, with unresolved D. Trimming shortened V by 4 bases and J by 3 bases, and 24 bases separated the two germline ends. This CDR3 comprises 18 residues. Germline values: CDR1 SGHTA, CDR2 FQGNSA. The CDR3 DNA is TGTGCCAGCAGCTCACGGATTACTTTGGCTTCCTCCAAAGAGACCCAGTACTTC. Translation: CASSSRITLASSKETQYF.

The V call is TRBV11-1, the J call TRBJ2-3, with D unresolved. The CDR3 extends over 13 amino acids. From germline, CDR1 is SGHAT and CDR2 FQDESV (reference sequence). Trimming cost V 2 bases and J 2 bases, with 5 bases left between them. CDR3 sequence: CASSLMATDTQYF. CDR3 nucleotides: TGTGCCAGCAGCTTAATGGCCACAGATACGCAGTATTTT.

This clonotype showed up many times. The chain couples TRBV7-3 to TRBJ1-4; no firm D call. The CDR3 contains 13 residues. From germline, CDR1 is SGHTA and CDR2 FQGTGA. V lost 8 bases, J lost 8 bases, and 15 bases lay in between. CDR3 bases: TGTGCCAGCGCTACCTTGCCCGACGAAAAACTGTTTTTT. It codes for CASATLPDEKLFF.

This clonotype was observed many times. CDR3 loop: CASSLDSHGNQPQHF. The CDR3 region has the DNA TGTGCCAGCAGCCTCGACAGCCATGGCAATCAGCCCCAGCATTTT. The chain recombines TRBV11-2 with TRBJ1-5, with a tentative D call TRBD1 (5 bases). Trimming removed 5 bases at V and 2 bases at J, with 13 bases between. The CDR3 totals 15 residues. Germline V gene lookup returns CDR1 SGHAT and CDR2 FQNNGV.

This chain joins TRBV7-9 and TRBJ2-1; TRBD2 is a possible D gene (5 bases). The V gene's germline CDR1 is SEHNR and CDR2 FQNEAQ (reference sequence). CDR3 length equals 14 residues. V gave up 7 bases and J gave up 4 bases, with 14 bases separating them. The CDR3 DNA is TGTGCCAGCATAGGAGGTCCAGAGTACAATGAGCAGTTCTTC. Translated: CASIGGPEYNEQFF. Full variable domain (missing parts from reference TRBV7-9 and TRBJ2-1): DTGVSQNPRHKITKRGQNVTFRCDPISEHNRLYWYRQTLGQGPEFLTYFQNEAQLEKSRLLSDRFSAERPKGSFSTLEIQRTEQGDSAMYLCASIGGPEYNEQFFGPGTRLTVL.

This clonotype showed up just a few times. The rearrangement joins TRBV28 to TRBJ2-3; 7 bases align to TRBD1. V trimming: 3 bases; J trimming: 5 bases; junction bases outside the gene matches: 8. The CDR3 spans 15 residues. The germline CDR1 and CDR2 sequences are MDHEN and SYDVKM. The CDR3 sequence: CASSFPGQGEDTQYF. The CDR3 bases are TGTGCCAGCAGTTTCCCGGGGCAGGGGGAAGATACGCAGTATTTT.

This clonotype occurred many times. The chain has TRBV28 and TRBJ1-1, with D possibly TRBD1 on 6 matching bases. With 5 bases removed from V and 6 bases from J, the gap between germline ends came to 19 bases. This CDR3 is built from 15 residues. Germline assignment: CDR1 MDHEN and CDR2 SYDVKM. The CDR3 sequence: CASSHGQPGISEAFF. CDR3 nucleotides: TGTGCCAGCAGTCACGGACAGCCAGGTATCTCTGAAGCTTTCTTT. Based on the CDR3 plus reference TRBV28 and TRBJ1-1, the full variable domain is DVKVTQSSRYLVKRTGEKVFLECVQDMDHENMFWYRQDPGLGLRLIYFSYDVKMKEKGDIPEGYSVSREKKERFSLILESASTNQTSMYLCASSHGQPGISEAFFGQGTRLTVV.

At least ten counts were recorded for this clonotype. The chain carries TRBV30 and TRBJ1-4; possible D gene TRBD1, 5 bases. Trimming took 8 bases from V and 6 from J, leaving 16 bases between them. Germline V lookup: CDR1 GTSNPN, CDR2 SVGIG (reference sequence). This CDR3 region has 13 residues. The CDR3 protein is CAGHQGYDEKLFF. The CDR3 nucleotides read TGTGCCGGACATCAGGGATACGATGAAAAACTGTTTTTT. Full variable domain (outside the CDR3, taken from reference TRBV30 and TRBJ1-4): SQTIHQWPATLVQPVGSPLSLECTVEGTSNPNLYWYRQAAGRGLQLLFYSVGIGQISSEVPQNLSASRPQDRQFILSSKKLLLSDSGFYLCAGHQGYDEKLFFGSGTQLSVL.

This clonotype has ten or more counts. The gene calls are TRBV24-1 and TRBJ2-2, with D unresolved. V dropped 2 bases and J dropped 4 bases, with 7 bases sitting between them. Germline V gives CDR1 KGHDR, CDR2 SFDVKD. The CDR3 has 14 residues. CDR3 nucleotide sequence: TGTGCCACCAGTGATTGGGATAGCACCGGGGAGCTGTTTTTT. This sequence encodes CATSDWDSTGELFF.

This chain connects TRBV25-1 to TRBJ2-5; TRBD2 is a possible D gene (6 bases). Germline V gene lookup returns CDR1 MGHDK and CDR2 SYGVNS. The ends were cut back, 5 bases at V and 3 bases at J, with 19 bases in the middle. The CDR3 has 16 residues. The CDR3 reads CASSRARAQREETQYF. The DNA for the CDR3 is TGTGCCAGCAGTAGGGCTCGAGCGCAGCGGGAAGAGACCCAGTACTTC.

The chain joins TRBV7-3 to TRBJ2-7; 7 bases are a match to TRBD2. This CDR3 is 13 amino acids long. V shed 10 bases and J 3 bases; nucleotides not matched to a gene: 9. Germline-derived CDR1 and CDR2 are SGHTA and FQGTGA. The CDR3 DNA sequence: TGTGCCAAAAATCGGGGGGTGAGCTACGAGCAGTACTTC. The encoded protein is CAKNRGVSYEQYF.

This chain connects TRBV6-9 to TRBJ1-3; D unresolved. Trimming cost V 3 bases and J 2 bases, with 11 bases left between them. The CDR3 runs to 15 residues. CDR1 and CDR2 (germline): MNHGY, SVAAGI. Written as DNA, the CDR3 is TGTGCCAGCAGTTACAACGACAAAGCTGGAAACACCATATATTTT. As protein: CASSYNDKAGNTIYF.

This clonotype came up a few times. The chain carries TRBV6-1 and TRBJ2-3; TRBD2 agrees at 12 bases. Germline V gives CDR1 MNHNS, CDR2 SASEGT. The length of the CDR3 is 18 residues. V trimming: 6 bases; J trimming: 5 bases; junction bases outside the gene matches: 15. The CDR3 sequence: CASSLVATSGRRGDTQYF. CDR3 in DNA: TGTGCCAGCAGCTTAGTTGCAACTAGCGGGAGGCGAGGAGATACGCAGTATTTT.